This T cell receptor (beta chain) was documented in a study of pediatric ulcerative colitis. This clone was observed once. Data came from immunoSEQ multiplex PCR; TCRdb stores just in-frame clones and leaves some out. The repertoire holds about 64,000 clones, with around 85% as singletons. Sequenced material: blood. The TCR originated in a boy aged 5-17 years with severe ulcerative colitis.

CDR3: CASRTGRNTGELFF. The CDR3 DNA is TGTGCCAGCAGAACAGGGAGAAACACCGGGGAGCTGTTTTTT. The chain links TRBV6-1 to TRBJ2-2; weak D call: TRBD1 (6 bases). This CDR3 is built from 14 residues. Germline V gene lookup returns CDR1 MNHNS and CDR2 SASEGT. V lost 6 bases and J 2 bases, leaving 10 bases between the germline ends.